This TCR beta chain was profiled in a study of blood T cell repertoires in COVID-19. On the study more broadly: Sites in the United States, Italy and Spain provided acute and convalescent COVID-19 samples.

Per the authors' pipeline: Reference gene primer amplification yielded estimated nucleated cell counts. TCRdb keeps only in-frame clones here, not all; method: immunoSEQ multiplex PCR. For V, J and clone size, that table is used; D and trimming come from the DNA. The data show tens of thousands of clones, with around nine tenths seen just once and just under 9% held by the top ten. Germline V CDR1 and CDR2: SGHDT, YYEEEE. Trimming pared 0 bases from V and 2 bases from J, leaving 9 bases between. CDR3 size: 14 residues. This TCR came from a human donor with active COVID-19. The donor label of this sample is uncertain. The V gene is TRBV5-6, the J gene TRBJ2-7; D gene unclear. The sample comprised peripheral blood. CDR3 bases: TGTGCCAGCAGCTTGGTAGTCCAGGCCTACGAGCAGTACTTC. Translated, it gives CASSLVVQAYEQYF.